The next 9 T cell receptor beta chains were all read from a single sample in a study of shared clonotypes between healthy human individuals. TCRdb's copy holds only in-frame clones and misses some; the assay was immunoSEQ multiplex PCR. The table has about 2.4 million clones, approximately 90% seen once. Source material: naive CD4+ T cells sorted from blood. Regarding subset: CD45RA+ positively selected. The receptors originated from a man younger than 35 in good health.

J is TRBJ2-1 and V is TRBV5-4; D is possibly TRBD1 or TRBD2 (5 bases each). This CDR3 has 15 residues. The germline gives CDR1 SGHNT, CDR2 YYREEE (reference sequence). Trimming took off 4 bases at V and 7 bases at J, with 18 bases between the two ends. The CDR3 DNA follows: TGTGCCAGCAGCGCGGGCCAAGGGGAATGGAATGAGCAGTTCTTC. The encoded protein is CASSAGQGEWNEQFF.

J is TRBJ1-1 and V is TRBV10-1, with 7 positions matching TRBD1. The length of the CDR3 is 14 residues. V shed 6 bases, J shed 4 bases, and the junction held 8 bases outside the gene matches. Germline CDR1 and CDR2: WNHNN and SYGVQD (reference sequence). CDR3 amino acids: CASSSTGFGTEAFF. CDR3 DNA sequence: TGCGCCAGCAGCTCGACAGGGTTCGGCACTGAAGCTTTCTTT.

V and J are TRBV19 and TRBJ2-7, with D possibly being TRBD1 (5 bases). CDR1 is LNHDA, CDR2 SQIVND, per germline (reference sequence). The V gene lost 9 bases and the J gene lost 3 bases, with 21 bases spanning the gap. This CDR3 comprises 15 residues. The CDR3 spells CASPPIRQTDYEQYF. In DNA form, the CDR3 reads TGTGCCAGCCCTCCGATCCGACAGACTGACTACGAGCAGTACTTC.

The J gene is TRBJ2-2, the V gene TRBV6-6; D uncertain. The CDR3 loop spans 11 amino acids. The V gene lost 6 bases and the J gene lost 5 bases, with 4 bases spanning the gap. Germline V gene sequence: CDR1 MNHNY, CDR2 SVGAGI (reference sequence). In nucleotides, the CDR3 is TGTGCCAGCAGGACGACCGGGGAGCTGTTTTTT. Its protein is CASRTTGELFF.

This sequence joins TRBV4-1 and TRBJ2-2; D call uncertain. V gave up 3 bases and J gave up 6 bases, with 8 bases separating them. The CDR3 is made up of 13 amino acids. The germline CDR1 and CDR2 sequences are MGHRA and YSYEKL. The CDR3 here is CASSQWLPGELFF. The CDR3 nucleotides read TGCGCCAGCAGCCAGTGGTTACCCGGGGAGCTGTTTTTT.

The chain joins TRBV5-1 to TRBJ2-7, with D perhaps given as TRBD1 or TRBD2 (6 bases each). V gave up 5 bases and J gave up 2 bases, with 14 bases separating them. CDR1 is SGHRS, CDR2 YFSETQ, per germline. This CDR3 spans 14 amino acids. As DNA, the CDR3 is TGCGCCAGCAGGATGAGAGGGGGGACCTACGAGCAGTACTTC. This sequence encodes CASRMRGGTYEQYF.

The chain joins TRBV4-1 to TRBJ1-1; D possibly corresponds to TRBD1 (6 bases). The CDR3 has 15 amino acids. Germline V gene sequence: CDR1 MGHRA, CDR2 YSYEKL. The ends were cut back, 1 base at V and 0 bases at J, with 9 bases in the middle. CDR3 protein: CASSQGQALNTEAFF. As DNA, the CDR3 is TGCGCCAGCAGCCAAGGACAGGCCCTGAACACTGAAGCTTTCTTT.

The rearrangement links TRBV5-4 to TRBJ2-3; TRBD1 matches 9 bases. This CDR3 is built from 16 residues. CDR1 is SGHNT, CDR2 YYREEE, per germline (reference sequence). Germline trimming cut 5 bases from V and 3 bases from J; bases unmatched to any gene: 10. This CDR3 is CASRGGDREGTDTQYF. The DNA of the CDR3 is TGTGCCAGCAGAGGAGGGGACAGGGAAGGGACAGATACGCAGTATTTT.

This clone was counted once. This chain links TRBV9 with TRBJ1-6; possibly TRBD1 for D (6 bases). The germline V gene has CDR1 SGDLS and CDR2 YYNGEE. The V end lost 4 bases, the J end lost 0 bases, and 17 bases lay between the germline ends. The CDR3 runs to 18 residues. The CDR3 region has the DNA TGTGCCAGCAGCCGCAGGGACACCTTCAGCTCCTATAATTCACCCCTCCACTTT. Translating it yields CASSRRDTFSSYNSPLHF.